This T cell receptor beta chain is drawn from a study of T cell changes during pregnancy in multiple sclerosis. Generated by immunoSEQ multiplex PCR, the TCRdb table keeps only in-frame clones and is missing some. The table lists tens of thousands of clones, about 88% of them singletons. Trimming cost V 3 bases and J 4 bases; bases outside gene matches: 7. The CDR3 is 15 amino acids. Per germline, CDR1 LGHNT and CDR2 FRNRAP. The chain recombines TRBV12-5 with TRBJ2-3, with 7 bases aligning to TRBD1. The material was CD8+ T cells from peripheral blood mononuclear cells, obtained before pregnancy. The TCR comes from a female donor with multiple sclerosis, enrolled in a pregnancy study. The CDR3 nucleotides read TGTGCTAGTGGTTTATTAGGGGGCGCCGCAGATACGCAGTATTTT. Amino acids: CASGLLGGAADTQYF.